This TCR beta chain was found in a study of TIL therapy for anti-PD-1-resistant metastatic lung cancer. Study-wide findings and caveats: Patients were highly selected, enriched for treatment-naive, never-smoker and oncogene-addicted cases.

The CDR3 runs to 13 residues. Germline lookup yields CDR1 WSHSY and CDR2 SAAADI. Trimming at V came to 6 bases and at J to 7 bases, leaving 7 bases not matched to a gene. Sequencing used immunoSEQ v3. Survey-level samples got approximately 2.1 million read pairs; deep-level samples got about 5-6.5 million. Here immunoSEQ multiplex PCR was the method, and the copy in TCRdb shows in-frame clones only, minus some. This table holds 95,000 or so clones, about two thirds found once. On this clone itself: Its antigen is still unknown.

Time point: pre-treatment sample, taken before nivolumab and TIL therapy. Pleural nodules or supraclavicular lymph nodes made up most of the excised metastases sampled. This TCR was recovered from a person between 25 and 80 years old with non-small cell lung cancer. This chain links TRBV10-2 with TRBJ2-5; 8 bases line up with TRBD2. The source was tumor tissue, collected at baseline. The CDR3 protein is CASRTTSGGTQYF. The DNA for the CDR3 is TGCGCCAGCAGAACAACTAGCGGAGGGACCCAGTACTTC.